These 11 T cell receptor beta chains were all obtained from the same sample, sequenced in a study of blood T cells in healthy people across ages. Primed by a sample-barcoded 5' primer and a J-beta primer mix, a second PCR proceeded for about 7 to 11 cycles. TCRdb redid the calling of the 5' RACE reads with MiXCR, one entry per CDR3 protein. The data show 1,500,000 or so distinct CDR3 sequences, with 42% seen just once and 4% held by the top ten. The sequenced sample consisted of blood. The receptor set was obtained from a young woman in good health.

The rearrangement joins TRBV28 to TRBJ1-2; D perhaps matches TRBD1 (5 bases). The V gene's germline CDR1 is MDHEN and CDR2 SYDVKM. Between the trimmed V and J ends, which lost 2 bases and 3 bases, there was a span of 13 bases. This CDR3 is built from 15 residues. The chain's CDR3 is CASSLEGRTHYGYTF. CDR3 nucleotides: TGTGCCAGCAGTTTAGAGGGACGGACCCACTATGGCTACACCTTC.

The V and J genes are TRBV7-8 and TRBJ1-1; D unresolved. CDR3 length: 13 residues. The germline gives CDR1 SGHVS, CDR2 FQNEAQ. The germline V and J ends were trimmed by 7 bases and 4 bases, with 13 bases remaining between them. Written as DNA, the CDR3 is TGTGCCAGCACAGGAGGTGTAGGCACTGAAGCTTTCTTT. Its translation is CASTGGVGTEAFF.

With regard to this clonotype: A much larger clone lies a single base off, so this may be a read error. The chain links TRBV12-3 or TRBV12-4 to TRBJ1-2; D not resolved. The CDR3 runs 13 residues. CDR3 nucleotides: TGTGCCGGCAGTTTAGGACGGACCTATGGCTACACCTTC. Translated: CAGSLGRTYGYTF.

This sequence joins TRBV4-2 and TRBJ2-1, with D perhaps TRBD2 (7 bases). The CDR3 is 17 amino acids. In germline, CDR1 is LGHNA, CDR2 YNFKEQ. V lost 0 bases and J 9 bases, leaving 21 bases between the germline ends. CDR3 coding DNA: TGTGCCAGCAGCCAAGATCTTTGGTCCCAGGGAGGGGGTGAGCAGTTCTTC. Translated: CASSQDLWSQGGGEQFF.

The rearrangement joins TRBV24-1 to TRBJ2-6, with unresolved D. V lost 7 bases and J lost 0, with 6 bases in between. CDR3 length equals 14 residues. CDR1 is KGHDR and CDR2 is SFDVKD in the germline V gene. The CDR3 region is CATSPSSGANVLTF. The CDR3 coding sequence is TGTGCCACCAGCCCCAGCTCTGGGGCCAACGTCCTGACTTTC.

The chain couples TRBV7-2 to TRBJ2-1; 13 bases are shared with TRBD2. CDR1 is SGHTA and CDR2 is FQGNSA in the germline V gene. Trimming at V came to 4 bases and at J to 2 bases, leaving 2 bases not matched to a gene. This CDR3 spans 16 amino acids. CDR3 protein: CASSWTSGSTYNEQFF. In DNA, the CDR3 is TGTGCCAGCAGCTGGACTAGCGGGAGCACCTACAATGAGCAGTTCTTC.

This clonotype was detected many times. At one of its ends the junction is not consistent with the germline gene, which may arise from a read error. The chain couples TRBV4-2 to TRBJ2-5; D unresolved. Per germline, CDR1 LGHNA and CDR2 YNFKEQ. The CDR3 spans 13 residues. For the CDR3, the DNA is TGCGCCAGCAGCCAAGATCGGCGAGAGACCCAGTACTTC. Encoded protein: CASSQDRRETQYF.

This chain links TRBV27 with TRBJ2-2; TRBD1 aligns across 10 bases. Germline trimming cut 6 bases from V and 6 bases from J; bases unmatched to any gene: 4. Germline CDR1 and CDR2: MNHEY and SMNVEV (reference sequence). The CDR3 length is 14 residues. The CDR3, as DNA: TGTGCCAGCAGGGAGACAGGGGGCGCCGGGGAGCTGTTTTTT. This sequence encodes CASRETGGAGELFF.

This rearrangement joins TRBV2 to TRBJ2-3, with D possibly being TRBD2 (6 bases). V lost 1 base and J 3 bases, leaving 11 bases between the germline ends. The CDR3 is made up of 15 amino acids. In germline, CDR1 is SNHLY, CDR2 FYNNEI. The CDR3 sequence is CASSEERLVTDTQYF. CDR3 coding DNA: TGTGCCAGCAGTGAAGAGAGACTAGTGACAGATACGCAGTATTTT.

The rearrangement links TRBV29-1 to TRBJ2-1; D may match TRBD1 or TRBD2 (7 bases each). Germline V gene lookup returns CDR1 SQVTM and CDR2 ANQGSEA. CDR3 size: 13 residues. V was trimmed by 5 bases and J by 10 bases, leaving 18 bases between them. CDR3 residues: CSVPPTGEGEQFF. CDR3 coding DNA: TGCAGCGTTCCTCCTACAGGGGAGGGCGAGCAGTTCTTC.

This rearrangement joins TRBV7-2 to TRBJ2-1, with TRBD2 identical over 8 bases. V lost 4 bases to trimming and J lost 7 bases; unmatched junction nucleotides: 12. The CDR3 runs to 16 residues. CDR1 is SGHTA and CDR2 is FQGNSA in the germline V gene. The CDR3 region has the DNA TGTGCCAGCAGCTCCTGGGGCGGGGGGATTAGTAATGAGCAGTTCTTC. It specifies CASSSWGGGISNEQFF.